These 23 T cell receptor beta chains share one sample of origin, sequenced in a study of blood T cell repertoires in COVID-19. Some clones are missing from TCRdb's copy, which holds only in-frame ones; the method was immunoSEQ multiplex PCR. The sample lists under 20,000 clones; around 80% were seen once. The source material was peripheral blood. Receptors were obtained from a man older than 75 with acute or convalescent COVID-19.

This clone was observed once. CDR3 DNA sequence: TGTGCCAGCAGCCCAGACGACACTAACTATGGCTACACCTTC. Residues: CASSPDDTNYGYTF. The chain carries TRBV6-5 and TRBJ1-2; D unclear. V shed 6 bases and J shed 0 bases, with 11 bases lying between them. Germline CDR1 reads MNHEY; CDR2 reads SVGAGI. This CDR3 is built from 14 residues.

The chain combines TRBV5-1 with TRBJ2-7; D unclear. CDR3 length equals 12 residues. Trimming took 5 bases from V and 0 from J, leaving 6 bases between them. Germline assignment: CDR1 SGHRS and CDR2 YFSETQ. CDR3 nucleotide sequence: TGCGCCAGCAGTGACAACTCCTACGAGCAGTACTTC. As protein: CASSDNSYEQYF.

The chain carries TRBV2 and TRBJ2-7, with D perhaps TRBD1 (5 bases). Germline loops: CDR1 SNHLY, CDR2 FYNNEI. This CDR3 spans 15 amino acids. Between the trimmed V and J ends, which lost 1 base and 4 bases, there was a span of 14 bases. The CDR3 sequence is CASSEVQGTTYEQYF. The CDR3 DNA is TGTGCCAGCAGTGAAGTTCAGGGCACTACGTACGAGCAGTACTTC.

The V gene is TRBV4-1, the J gene TRBJ1-1; no reliable D call. Germline CDR1 is MGHRA and CDR2 is YSYEKL. The CDR3 loop spans 15 amino acids. V shed 1 base and J shed 0 bases, with 9 bases lying between them. The CDR3 sequence: CASSQVLAMNTEAFF. CDR3 bases: TGCGCCAGCAGCCAAGTTTTGGCCATGAACACTGAAGCTTTCTTT.

V and J are TRBV7-6 and TRBJ2-7, with TRBD2 matching over 13 bases. This CDR3 is built from 17 residues. V was clipped by 0 bases and J by 2 bases; unmatched bases: 4. The germline V gene encodes CDR1 SGHVS and CDR2 FNYEAQ. CDR3 sequence reads: CASSLAPGLAGTYEQYF. The CDR3 bases are TGTGCCAGCAGCTTAGCGCCGGGACTAGCGGGGACCTACGAGCAGTACTTC.

The rearrangement links TRBV18 to TRBJ1-5; 7 bases fit TRBD1. From germline, CDR1 is KGHSH and CDR2 LQKENI. This CDR3 comprises 16 residues. V was pared by 1 base and J by 6 bases, with 9 bases of the junction left unmatched. The CDR3 loop is CASSPQTTGNGQPQHF. The CDR3 coding sequence is TGTGCCAGCTCACCACAGACGACAGGGAATGGTCAGCCCCAGCATTTT.

This clone has only a few counts. The J gene is TRBJ2-6, the V gene TRBV18; perhaps TRBD1 as D (6 bases). Deletions cut 0 bases from V and 1 base from J, with 13 bases between. CDR3 length equals 18 residues. In germline, CDR1 is KGHSH, CDR2 LQKENI. The CDR3 is CASSPPNRVISGANVLTF. CDR3 nucleotides: TGTGCCAGCTCACCACCGAACAGGGTGATTTCTGGGGCCAACGTCCTGACTTTC.

The chain joins TRBV24-1 to TRBJ2-7; 11 bases fit TRBD1. Germline CDR1 KGHDR, CDR2 SFDVKD. V lost 12 bases and J lost 3; bases outside the gene matches: 12. The CDR3 runs 15 residues. The CDR3 loop is CASENPGQGVYEQYF. As DNA, the CDR3 is TGTGCCTCAGAAAACCCGGGACAGGGGGTCTACGAGCAGTACTTC.

The genes are TRBV9 and TRBJ2-6, with D unclear. The CDR3 spans 16 residues. Germline V gene data show CDR1 as SGDLS and CDR2 as YYNGEE. The ends were cut back, 0 bases at V and 4 bases at J, with 11 bases in the middle. The CDR3 protein is CASSVVPQLGANVLTF. In nucleotides, the CDR3 is TGTGCCAGCAGCGTAGTCCCACAGTTGGGGGCCAACGTCCTGACTTTC.

The chain uses TRBV9 and TRBJ1-2, with 8 positions matching TRBD1. The CDR3 contains 16 residues. V lost 4 bases and J lost 1; bases outside the gene matches: 9. Germline V lookup: CDR1 SGDLS, CDR2 YYNGEE. The CDR3 bases are TGTGCCAGCAGCCCGTACCGACAGGGGTTTAACTATGGCTACACCTTC. It specifies CASSPYRQGFNYGYTF.

The chain recombines TRBV7-3 with TRBJ1-1, with 8 bases identical to TRBD1. The CDR3 length is 15 residues. V was clipped by 0 bases and J by 7 bases; unmatched bases: 7. The germline CDR1 and CDR2 sequences are SGHTA and FQGTGA. The CDR3 DNA reads as TGTGCCAGCAGCTTAACGGGCAGGGGGCTTGATGAAGCTTTCTTT. Translated: CASSLTGRGLDEAFF.

The rearrangement links TRBV11-2 to TRBJ2-7; TRBD1 aligns across 9 bases. CDR1 is SGHAT and CDR2 is FQNNGV in the germline V gene. CDR3 size: 14 residues. V gave up 4 bases and J gave up 4 bases; unmatched junction bases: 5. CDR3 nucleotides: TGTGCCAGCAGCTCGTACAGGGGGCCATACGAGCAGTACTTC. Translated, it gives CASSSYRGPYEQYF.

The chain uses TRBV9 and TRBJ2-2; D perhaps matches TRBD2 (7 bases). Germline CDR1 is SGDLS and CDR2 is YYNGEE. V lost 3 bases and J lost 1, with 13 bases in between. The CDR3 consists of 16 residues. This CDR3 reads CASSARGAQNTGELFF. DNA of the CDR3: TGTGCCAGCAGCGCCCGGGGGGCCCAGAACACCGGGGAGCTGTTTTTT.

The J gene is TRBJ2-1, the V gene TRBV9; 10 bases align to TRBD1. Germline V gives CDR1 SGDLS, CDR2 YYNGEE. The CDR3 covers 17 residues. V shed 4 bases and J 6 bases; nucleotides not matched to a gene: 13. This CDR3 reads CASSLSPRDRGSNEQFF. CDR3 coding DNA: TGTGCCAGCAGCCTCAGCCCCCGGGACAGGGGTTCCAATGAGCAGTTCTTC.

The chain carries TRBV6-5 and TRBJ1-6, with D perhaps matching TRBD1 (5 bases). This CDR3 has 15 amino acids. Trimming removed 2 bases at V and 9 bases at J, with 14 bases between. Germline values: CDR1 MNHEY, CDR2 SVGAGI. CDR3 region: CASSYGEGSGSPLHF. The CDR3 nucleotides are TGTGCCAGCAGTTACGGGGAGGGGTCCGGTTCACCCCTCCACTTT.

This sequence joins TRBV18 and TRBJ1-3, with D uncertain. Between the trimmed V and J ends, which lost 0 bases and 0 bases, there was a span of 12 bases. Germline loops: CDR1 KGHSH, CDR2 LQKENI. The length of the CDR3 is 17 residues. The CDR3 protein is CASSPPLAANSGNTIYF. The DNA for the CDR3 is TGTGCCAGCTCACCACCACTAGCTGCGAACTCTGGAAACACCATATATTTT.

The chain links TRBV6-2 or TRBV6-3 to TRBJ1-1; possibly TRBD1 for D (6 bases). The germline CDR1 and CDR2 sequences are MNHEY and SVGEGT. V lost 2 bases and J 10 bases, leaving 14 bases between the germline ends. The CDR3 totals 13 residues. CDR3 sequence (DNA): TGTGCCAGCAGTTACCCCACAAGGGGGGGAGCTTTCTTT. It specifies CASSYPTRGGAFF.

V usage is TRBV27 and J usage is TRBJ1-1, with D hard to call. CDR1 MNHEY and CDR2 SMNVEV come from the germline V gene (reference sequence). Trimming cost V 6 bases and J 0 bases, with 20 bases left between them. This CDR3 is 17 amino acids long. The CDR3, as DNA: TGTGCCAGCAGCCCCCTCGGGGTGATCGGGATGAACACTGAAGCTTTCTTT. Translation gives CASSPLGVIGMNTEAFF.

The rearrangement joins TRBV2 to TRBJ1-2; a weak D match, TRBD1 (6 bases). The CDR3 contains 14 residues. The germline V gene encodes CDR1 SNHLY and CDR2 FYNNEI. Trimming left V 7 bases short and J 4 bases short, with 16 bases between. CDR3 sequence: CASTPDSFVYGYTF. For the CDR3, the DNA is TGTGCCAGCACCCCGGACAGTTTTGTCTATGGCTACACCTTC.

The chain joins TRBV19 to TRBJ1-5, with D unclear. V dropped 5 bases and J dropped 6 bases, with 17 bases sitting between them. Germline V gene lookup returns CDR1 LNHDA and CDR2 SQIVND (reference sequence). The length of the CDR3 is 15 residues. CDR3 in DNA: TGTGCCAGTAGTCCCGGGTCCGGTAGCGCTCAGCCCCAGCATTTT. Its protein product is CASSPGSGSAQPQHF. Full variable domain (remainder filled in from reference TRBV19 and TRBJ1-5): DGGITQSPKYLFRKEGQNVTLSCEQNLNHDAMYWYRQDPGQGLRLIYYSQIVNDFQKGDIAEGYSVSREKKESFPLTVTSAQKNPTAFYLCASSPGSGSAQPQHFGDGTRLSIL.

This clone was counted between two and nine times. The gene calls are TRBV7-9 and TRBJ1-1; a weak D match, TRBD1 (5 bases). V was pared by 1 base and J by 12 bases, with 15 bases between. Germline values: CDR1 SEHNR, CDR2 FQNEAQ (reference sequence). The CDR3 extends over 13 amino acids. The CDR3 DNA reads as TGTGCCAGCAGCTTAGGGACCAGGGATTTTCCTTTCTTT. Translating it yields CASSLGTRDFPFF.

This chain joins TRBV10-3 and TRBJ1-1, with 12 bases aligning to TRBD1. V was pared by 6 bases and J by 0 bases, with 8 bases of the junction left unmatched. The germline gives CDR1 ENHRY, CDR2 SYGVKD. The CDR3 contains 17 residues. The CDR3 spells CAIRAGQGAAMNTEAFF. The CDR3 DNA reads TGTGCCATCAGGGCGGGACAGGGGGCTGCTATGAACACTGAAGCTTTCTTT.

The chain uses TRBV5-5 and TRBJ1-4; D is perhaps TRBD1 (5 bases). CDR1 and CDR2 from the germline V gene are SGHKS and YYEKEE (reference sequence). V shed 2 bases and J shed 3 bases, with 8 bases lying between them. This CDR3 is 14 amino acids long. CDR3 sequence: CASSFRAANEKLFF. The DNA of the CDR3 is TGTGCCAGCAGCTTCAGGGCGGCTAATGAAAAACTGTTTTTT.